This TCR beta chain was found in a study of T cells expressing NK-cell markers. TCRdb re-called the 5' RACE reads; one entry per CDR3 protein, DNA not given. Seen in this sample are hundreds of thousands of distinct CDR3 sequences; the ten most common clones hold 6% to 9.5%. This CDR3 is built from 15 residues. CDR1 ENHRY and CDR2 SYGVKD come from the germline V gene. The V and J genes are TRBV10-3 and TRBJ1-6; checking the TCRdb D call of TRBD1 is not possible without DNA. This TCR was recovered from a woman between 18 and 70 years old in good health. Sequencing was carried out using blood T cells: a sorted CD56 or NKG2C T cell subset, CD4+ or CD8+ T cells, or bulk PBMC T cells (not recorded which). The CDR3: CAISDSGTGIVALHF.